Listed here is a single T cell receptor (beta chain). Original handling: From reference gene primer amplification, estimates of nucleated cell counts were derived. TCRdb's table, derived via immunoSEQ multiplex PCR, lists solely in-frame clones and lacks some. From that table come the V and J calls and clone size; the DNA was used to work out D and trimming. Among 230,000 or so clones listed, approximately 89% were seen once. This specimen comes from a study of blood T cell repertoires in COVID-19. Study summary: The origin of the acute and convalescent COVID-19 samples was the United States, Italy and Spain. In each case, the material was cDNA or gDNA derived from T cells, B-cell-depleted T cells, or PBMCs.

This clonotype was obtained from a woman in her 40s who had recovered from COVID-19. Specimen: peripheral blood.

CDR3 in amino acids: CASSQDFRDSIYGYTF. CDR3 in DNA: TGCGCCAGCAGCCAAGACTTTCGGGACAGCATCTATGGCTACACCTTC. J is TRBJ1-2 and V is TRBV4-3, with TRBD1 matching over 7 bases. CDR1 is LGHNA, CDR2 YSLEER, per germline. The CDR3 sequence is 16 residues long. The V segment lost 0 bases and the J segment 4 bases; nucleotides outside the gene matches: 8.